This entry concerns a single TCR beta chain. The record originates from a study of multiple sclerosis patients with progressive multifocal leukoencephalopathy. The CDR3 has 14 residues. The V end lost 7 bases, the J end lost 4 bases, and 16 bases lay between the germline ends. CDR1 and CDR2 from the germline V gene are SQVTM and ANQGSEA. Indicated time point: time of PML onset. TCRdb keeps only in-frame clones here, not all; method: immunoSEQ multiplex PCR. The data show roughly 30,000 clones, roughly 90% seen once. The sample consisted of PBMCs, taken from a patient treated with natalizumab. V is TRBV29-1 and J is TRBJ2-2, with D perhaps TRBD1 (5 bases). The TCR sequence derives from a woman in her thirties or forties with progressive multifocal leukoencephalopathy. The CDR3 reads CSARTSPRTGELFF. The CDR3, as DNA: TGCAGCGCGAGGACATCCCCCCGCACCGGGGAGCTGTTTTTT.